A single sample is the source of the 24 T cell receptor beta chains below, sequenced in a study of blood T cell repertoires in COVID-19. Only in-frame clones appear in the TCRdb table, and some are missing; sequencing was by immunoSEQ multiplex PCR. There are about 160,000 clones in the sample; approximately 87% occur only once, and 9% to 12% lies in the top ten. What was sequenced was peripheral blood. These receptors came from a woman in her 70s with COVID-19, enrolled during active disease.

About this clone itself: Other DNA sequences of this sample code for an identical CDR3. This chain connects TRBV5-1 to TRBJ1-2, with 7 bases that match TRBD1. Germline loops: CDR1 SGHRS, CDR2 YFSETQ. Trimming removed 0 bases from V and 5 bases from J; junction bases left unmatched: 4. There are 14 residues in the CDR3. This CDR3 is CASSLGQGAYGYTF. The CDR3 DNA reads TGCGCCAGCAGCTTGGGACAGGGTGCGTATGGCTACACCTTC.

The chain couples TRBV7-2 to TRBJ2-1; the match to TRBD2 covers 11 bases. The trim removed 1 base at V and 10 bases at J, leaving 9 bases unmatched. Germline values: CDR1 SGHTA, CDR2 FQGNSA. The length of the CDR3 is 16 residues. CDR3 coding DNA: TGTGCCAGCAGCTTAGTAGGTAGCGGGGGGGCGAAAGAGCAGTTCTTC. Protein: CASSLVGSGGAKEQFF.

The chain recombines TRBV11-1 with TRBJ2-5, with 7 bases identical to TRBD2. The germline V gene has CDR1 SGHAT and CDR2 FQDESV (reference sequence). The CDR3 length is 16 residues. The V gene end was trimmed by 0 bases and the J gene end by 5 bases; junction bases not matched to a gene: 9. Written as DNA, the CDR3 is TGTGCCAGCAGCTTAGCCGAAACTGCGGGGGTGGAGACCCAGTACTTC. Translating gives CASSLAETAGVETQYF.

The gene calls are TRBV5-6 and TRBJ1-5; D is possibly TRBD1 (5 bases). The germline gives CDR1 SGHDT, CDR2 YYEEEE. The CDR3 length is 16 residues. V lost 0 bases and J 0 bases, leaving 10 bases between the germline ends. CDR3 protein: CASSLGGADSNQPQHF. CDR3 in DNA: TGTGCCAGCAGCTTGGGCGGGGCAGATAGCAATCAGCCCCAGCATTTT.

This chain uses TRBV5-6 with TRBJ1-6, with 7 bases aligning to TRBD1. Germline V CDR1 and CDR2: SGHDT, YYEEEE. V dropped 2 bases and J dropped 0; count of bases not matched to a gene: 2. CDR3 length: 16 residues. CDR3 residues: CASSLRDSSYNSPLHF. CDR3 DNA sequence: TGTGCCAGCAGCTTACGGGACAGCTCCTATAATTCACCCCTCCACTTT. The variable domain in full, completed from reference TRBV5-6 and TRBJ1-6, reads DAGVTQSPTHLIKTRGQQVTLRCSPKSGHDTVSWYQQALGQGPQFIFQYYEEEERQRGNFPDRFSGHQFPNYSSELNVNALLLGDSALYLCASSLRDSSYNSPLHFGNGTRLTVT.

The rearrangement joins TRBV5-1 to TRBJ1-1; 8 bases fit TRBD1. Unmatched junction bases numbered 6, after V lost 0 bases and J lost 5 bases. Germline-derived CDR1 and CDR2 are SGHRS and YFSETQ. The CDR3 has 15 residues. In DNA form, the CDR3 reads TGCGCCAGCAGCTTGGCTGGCAGGGGGCCTACTGAAGCTTTCTTT. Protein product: CASSLAGRGPTEAFF.

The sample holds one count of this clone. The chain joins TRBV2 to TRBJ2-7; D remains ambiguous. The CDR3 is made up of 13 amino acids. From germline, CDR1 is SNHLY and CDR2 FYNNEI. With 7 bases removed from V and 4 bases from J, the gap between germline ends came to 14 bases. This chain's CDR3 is CASKFRLGYEQYF. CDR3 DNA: TGTGCCAGCAAATTCAGGCTTGGGTACGAGCAGTACTTC.

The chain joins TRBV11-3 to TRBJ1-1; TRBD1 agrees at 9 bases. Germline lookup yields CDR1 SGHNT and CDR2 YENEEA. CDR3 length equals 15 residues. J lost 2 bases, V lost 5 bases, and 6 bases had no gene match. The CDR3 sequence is CASSPGTGSNTEAFF. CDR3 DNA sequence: TGTGCCAGCAGCCCCGGGACAGGGAGTAACACTGAAGCTTTCTTT.

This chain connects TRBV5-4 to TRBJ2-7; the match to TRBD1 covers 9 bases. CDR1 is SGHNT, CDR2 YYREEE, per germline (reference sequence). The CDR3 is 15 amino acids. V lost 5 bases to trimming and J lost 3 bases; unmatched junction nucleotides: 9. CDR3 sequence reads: CASRRDRESIYEQYF. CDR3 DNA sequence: TGTGCCAGCAGGAGGGACAGGGAGTCGATCTACGAGCAGTACTTC.

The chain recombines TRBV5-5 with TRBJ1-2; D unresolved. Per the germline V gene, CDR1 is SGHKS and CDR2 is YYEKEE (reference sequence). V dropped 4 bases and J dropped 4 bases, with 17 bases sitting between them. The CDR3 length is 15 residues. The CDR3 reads CASSDYSLLGYGYTF. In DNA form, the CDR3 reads TGTGCCAGCAGCGACTACAGCCTCCTTGGCTATGGCTACACCTTC. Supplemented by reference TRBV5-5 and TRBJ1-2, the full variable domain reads DAGVTQSPTHLIKTRGQQVTLRCSPISGHKSVSWYQQVLGQGPQFIFQYYEKEERGRGNFPDRFSARQFPNYSSELNVNALLLGDSALYLCASSDYSLLGYGYTFGSGTRLTVV.

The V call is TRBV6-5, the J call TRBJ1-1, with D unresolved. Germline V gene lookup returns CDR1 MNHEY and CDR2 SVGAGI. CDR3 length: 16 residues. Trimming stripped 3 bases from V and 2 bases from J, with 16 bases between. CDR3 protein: CASSYYGEPGNTEAFF. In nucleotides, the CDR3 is TGTGCCAGCAGTTATTACGGGGAACCAGGTAACACTGAAGCTTTCTTT.

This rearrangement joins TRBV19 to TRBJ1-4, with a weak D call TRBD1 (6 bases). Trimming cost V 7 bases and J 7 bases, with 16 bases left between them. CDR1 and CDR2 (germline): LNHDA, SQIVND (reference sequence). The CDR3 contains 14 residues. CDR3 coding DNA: TGTGCCAGTAATTTGGGGGGGCCGAGTGAAAAACTGTTTTTT. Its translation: CASNLGGPSEKLFF.

The CDR3 reads CASSLTGVGNSPLHF. The CDR3 bases are TGTGCCAGCAGTTTGACAGGGGTTGGAAATTCACCCCTCCACTTT. The J gene is TRBJ1-6, the V gene TRBV28; TRBD1 matches at 8 bases. This CDR3 has 15 amino acids. The germline V gene encodes CDR1 MDHEN and CDR2 SYDVKM. With V trimmed by 3 bases and J by 7 bases, 5 bases remained unmatched.

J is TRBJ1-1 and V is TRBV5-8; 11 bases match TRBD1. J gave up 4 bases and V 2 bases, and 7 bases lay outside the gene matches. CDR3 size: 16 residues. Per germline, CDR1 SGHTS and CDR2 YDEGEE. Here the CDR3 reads CASSFGQGAVSTEAFF. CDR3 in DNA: TGTGCCAGCAGCTTCGGACAGGGGGCCGTGTCCACTGAAGCTTTCTTT.

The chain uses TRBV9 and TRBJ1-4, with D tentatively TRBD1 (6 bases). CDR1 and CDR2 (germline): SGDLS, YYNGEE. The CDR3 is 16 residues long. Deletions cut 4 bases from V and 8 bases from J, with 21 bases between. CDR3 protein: CASSLSGAQGLEKLFF. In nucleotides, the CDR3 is TGTGCCAGCAGCCTATCGGGTGCACAGGGTCTAGAAAAACTGTTTTTT.

Here the CDR3 DNA reads TGTGCCAGCAGCCCGGGACAGGGGTTAAACACCATATATTTT. Its protein product is CASSPGQGLNTIYF. The rearrangement uses TRBV3-1 (or the pseudogene TRBV3-2) and TRBJ1-3; 10 nucleotides match TRBD1. V was pared by 4 bases and J by 6 bases, with 3 bases of the junction left unmatched. CDR1 is LGHDT, CDR2 YNNKEL, per germline (reference sequence). The CDR3 extends over 14 amino acids.

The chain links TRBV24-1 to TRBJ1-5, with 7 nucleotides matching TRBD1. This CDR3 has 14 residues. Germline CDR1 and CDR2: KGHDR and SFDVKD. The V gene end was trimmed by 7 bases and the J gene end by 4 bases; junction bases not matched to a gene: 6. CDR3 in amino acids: CATSGTVQNQPQHF. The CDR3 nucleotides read TGTGCCACCAGCGGGACAGTTCAAAATCAGCCCCAGCATTTT.

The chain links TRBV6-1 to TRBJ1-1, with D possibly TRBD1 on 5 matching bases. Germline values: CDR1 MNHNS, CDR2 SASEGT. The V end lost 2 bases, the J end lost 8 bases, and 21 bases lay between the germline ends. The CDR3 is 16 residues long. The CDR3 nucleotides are TGTGCCAGCAGTGAATCAGGGAGGGGCGAAGGCGGAGAAGCTTTCTTT. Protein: CASSESGRGEGGEAFF.

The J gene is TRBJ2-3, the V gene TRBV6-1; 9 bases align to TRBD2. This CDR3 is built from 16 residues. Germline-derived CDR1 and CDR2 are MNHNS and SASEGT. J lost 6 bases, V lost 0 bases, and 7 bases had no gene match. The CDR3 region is CASSEAIGGGADTQYF. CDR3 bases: TGTGCCAGCAGTGAAGCTATCGGCGGGGGGGCGGATACGCAGTATTTT.

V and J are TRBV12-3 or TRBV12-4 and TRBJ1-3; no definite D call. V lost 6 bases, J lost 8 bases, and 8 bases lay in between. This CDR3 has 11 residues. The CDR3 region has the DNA TGTGCCAGCAGGTCTAAAGACACCATATATTTT. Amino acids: CASRSKDTIYF.

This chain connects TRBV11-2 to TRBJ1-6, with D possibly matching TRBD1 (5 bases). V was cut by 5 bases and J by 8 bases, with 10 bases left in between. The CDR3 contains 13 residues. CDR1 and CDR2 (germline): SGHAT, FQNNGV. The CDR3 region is CASSARVDSPLHF. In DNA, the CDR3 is TGTGCCAGCAGCGCCAGGGTCGATTCACCCCTCCACTTT. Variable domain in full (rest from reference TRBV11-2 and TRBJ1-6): EAGVAQSPRYKIIEKRQSVAFWCNPISGHATLYWYQQILGQGPKLLIQFQNNGVVDDSQLPKDRFSAERLKGVDSTLKIQPAKLEDSAVYLCASSARVDSPLHFGNGTRLTVT.

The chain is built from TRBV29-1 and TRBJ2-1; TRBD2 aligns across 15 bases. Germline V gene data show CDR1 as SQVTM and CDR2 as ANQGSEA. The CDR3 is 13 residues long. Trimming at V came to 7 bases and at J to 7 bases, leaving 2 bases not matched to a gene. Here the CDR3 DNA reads TGCAGCGCTGGGACTAGCGGGGGGAATGAGCAGTTCTTC. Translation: CSAGTSGGNEQFF.

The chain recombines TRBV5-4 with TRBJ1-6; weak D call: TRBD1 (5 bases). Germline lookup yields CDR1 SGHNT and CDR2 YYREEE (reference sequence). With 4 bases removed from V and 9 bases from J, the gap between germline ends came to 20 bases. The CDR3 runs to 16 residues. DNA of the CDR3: TGTGCCAGCAGCCCGTCGACCGGACTGGGGGGTTCACCCCTCCACTTT. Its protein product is CASSPSTGLGGSPLHF.

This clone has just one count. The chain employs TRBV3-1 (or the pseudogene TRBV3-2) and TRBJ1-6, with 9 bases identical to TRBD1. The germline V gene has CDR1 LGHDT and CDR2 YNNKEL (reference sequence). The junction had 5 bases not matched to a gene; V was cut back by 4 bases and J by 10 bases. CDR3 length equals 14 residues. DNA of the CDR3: TGTGCCAGCAGCCCGGACAGGGGACAGTCACCCCTCCACTTT. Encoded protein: CASSPDRGQSPLHF.